Sequencing of this T cell receptor beta chain was carried out in a study of T cell responses to AZD1222 COVID-19 vaccine. Study context: Pooling was applied to second doses at about 4 or about 12 weeks.

The method was immunoSEQ multiplex PCR; TCRdb's version includes in-frame clones alone and lacks a portion of them. The table has some 120,000 clones, around 89% seen once; the top ten hold under 2%. As for this clone: Antigen unknown.

Study observations and caveats: Reportedly, close to half of spike-specific TCRs are directed against unmutated variant regions.

The length of the CDR3 is 12 residues. The germline V gene has CDR1 MNHEY and CDR2 SMNVEV (reference sequence). V dropped 5 bases and J dropped 8 bases, with 11 bases sitting between them. This receptor was identified in an adult in good health. The V gene is TRBV27, the J gene TRBJ2-3; D is unclear. This material consisted of peripheral blood, taken on day 0 of AZD1222 vaccination. CDR3 loop: CASSPLKSTQYF. The CDR3 DNA is TGTGCCAGCAGTCCTCTTAAAAGTACGCAGTATTTT.